The present T cell receptor (beta chain) was sequenced within a study of blood T cell repertoires in COVID-19. Turning to the study itself: T cells, B-cell-depleted T cells, or PBMCs provided the cDNA or gDNA that served as material.

The assay was immunoSEQ multiplex PCR, and TCRdb's table has in-frame clones only and misses some. The sample carries 450,000 to 500,000 clones, 80% to 90% recorded once. The CDR3 sequence is 16 residues long. Germline V CDR1 and CDR2: MNHEY, SVGAGI. Trimming took off 0 bases at V and 7 bases at J, with 16 bases between the two ends. This clonotype was obtained from a human donor in a cohort sampled during active COVID-19. The sequenced sample was peripheral blood. This sequence joins TRBV6-5 and TRBJ2-1; TRBD2 is a possible D gene (7 bases). The CDR3 region is CASSYSEARGGNEQFF. The CDR3 DNA is TGTGCCAGCAGTTACTCGGAGGCAAGGGGGGGGAATGAGCAGTTCTTC.